Following are 31 T cell receptor beta chains from one sample sequenced in a study of regulatory T cells in long-lasting Graves disease. Construction of the TCR beta libraries employed iRepertoire HTBI primers in conjunction with Arm-PCR of CDR3 regions. TCRdb itself ran the multiplex PCR reads through MiXCR, one entry per CDR3 protein. The table shows some 410,000 distinct CDR3 sequences, with roughly 17% occurring only once. As for time point: newly diagnosed GD, antithyroid drugs for less than 3 months. Generation of the TCR library employed RNA extracted from PBMCs. These data also featured in a second study, about T cells in Graves' hyperthyroidism and ophthalmopathy.

This material consisted of peripheral blood mononuclear cells (PBMCs), taken at new diagnosis, from a patient treated with antithyroid drugs. Receptors were obtained from a woman aged 25 to 39 with Graves disease.

The CDR3 sequence is CASSAHYLPPPREQFF. DNA for the CDR3: TGTGCCAGTAGTGCACACTACCTCCCGCCTCCCAGGGAGCAGTTCTTC. This chain links TRBV19 with TRBJ2-1, with D uncertain. Germline CDR1 LNHDA, CDR2 SQIVND (reference sequence). There are 16 residues in the CDR3. Trimming pared 5 bases from V and 10 bases from J, leaving 24 bases between.

The V call is TRBV12-3 or TRBV12-4, the J call TRBJ2-2; possibly TRBD2 for D (6 bases). This CDR3 comprises 15 residues. Trimming stripped 6 bases from V and 8 bases from J, with 19 bases between. CDR3 region: CASRGGAGQGGELFF. The CDR3 DNA reads TGTGCCAGCAGGGGCGGGGCAGGGCAAGGAGGGGAGCTGTTTTTT.

This clonotype occurred many times. The rearrangement uses TRBV27 and TRBJ2-7; 9 nucleotides agree with TRBD2. V dropped 6 bases and J dropped 3; count of bases not matched to a gene: 6. The CDR3 spans 14 residues. Germline loops: CDR1 MNHEY, CDR2 SMNVEV (reference sequence). The DNA of the CDR3 is TGTGCCAGCAGCCAGAGACTAGCGGACTACGAGCAGTACTTC. As protein: CASSQRLADYEQYF.

This clonotype was seen ten or more times. The J gene is TRBJ2-4, the V gene TRBV7-6; D may be TRBD1 (6 bases). CDR3 size: 14 residues. Germline assignment: CDR1 SGHVS and CDR2 FNYEAQ. Deletions cut 5 bases from V and 9 bases from J, with 17 bases between. CDR3 sequence reads: CASSPGPQGTIQYF. CDR3 coding DNA: TGTGCCAGCAGCCCCGGGCCTCAGGGGACCATTCAGTACTTC.

This clonotype was detected many times. The chain joins TRBV6-5 to TRBJ2-3, with D perhaps given as TRBD1 or TRBD2 (5 bases each). V lost 2 bases and J 0 bases, leaving 9 bases between the germline ends. Germline CDR1 reads MNHEY; CDR2 reads SVGAGI. The CDR3 length is 15 residues. Here the CDR3 reads CASSYDGGSTDTQYF. The CDR3 region has the DNA TGTGCCAGCAGTTACGATGGGGGAAGCACAGATACGCAGTATTTT.

The table lists this clonotype with many counts. The chain recombines TRBV30 with TRBJ1-1; D not certain. This CDR3 has 11 residues. From germline, CDR1 is GTSNPN and CDR2 SVGIG (reference sequence). V shed 3 bases and J shed 6 bases, with 8 bases lying between them. CDR3 loop: CAWRLVPEAFF. In nucleotides, the CDR3 is TGTGCCTGGAGATTGGTGCCTGAAGCTTTCTTT. The full variable domain, completed using reference TRBV30 and TRBJ1-1, is SQTIHQWPATLVQPVGSPLSLECTVEGTSNPNLYWYRQAAGRGLQLLFYSVGIGQISSEVPQNLSASRPQDRQFILSSKKLLLSDSGFYLCAWRLVPEAFFGQGTRLTVV.

V is TRBV6-1 and J is TRBJ2-7; no clear D. Between the trimmed V and J ends, which lost 6 bases and 8 bases, there was a span of 17 bases. The germline CDR1 and CDR2 sequences are MNHNS and SASEGT. The CDR3 sequence is 13 residues long. DNA for the CDR3: TGTGCCAGCAGGAGAAATTCTCCCCACAAGCAGTACTTC. Residues: CASRRNSPHKQYF.

V gene TRBV27 combines with J gene TRBJ2-1, with 8 bases identical to TRBD2. Germline CDR1 is MNHEY and CDR2 is SMNVEV (reference sequence). The CDR3 length is 13 residues. Trimming at V came to 3 bases and at J to 9 bases, leaving 4 bases not matched to a gene. CDR3 sequence: CASSFGRAGEQFF. The CDR3, as DNA: TGTGCCAGCAGTTTCGGGAGGGCCGGTGAGCAGTTCTTC.

This clonotype showed up just a few times. This chain joins TRBV28 and TRBJ2-2; 8 bases are a match to TRBD1. V gave up 7 bases and J gave up 3 bases; unmatched junction bases: 7. This CDR3 has 15 residues. Germline CDR1 and CDR2: MDHEN and SYDVKM. DNA for the CDR3: TGTGCCAGCAAACCAGGGGGCAGGGACACCGGGGAGCTGTTTTTT. Translated: CASKPGGRDTGELFF.

This chain uses TRBV4-1 with TRBJ1-4; no clear D gene. Trimming removed 8 bases from V and 3 bases from J, with 13 bases in between. This CDR3 is 14 amino acids long. The V gene's germline CDR1 is MGHRA and CDR2 YSYEKL. The CDR3, as DNA: TGCGCCAGCGCGCTTAGTGGGGCTAATGAAAAACTGTTTTTT. Its translation: CASALSGANEKLFF.

The gene calls are TRBV5-1 and TRBJ2-5; D unresolved. Germline V gene sequence: CDR1 SGHRS, CDR2 YFSETQ. V lost 0 bases to trimming and J lost 4 bases, with 10 bases between them. CDR3 length equals 14 residues. CDR3: CASSLESLVETQYF. CDR3 bases: TGCGCCAGCAGCTTGGAGTCCCTAGTAGAGACCCAGTACTTC.

V gene TRBV9 combines with J gene TRBJ1-3; D unclear. The germline V gene encodes CDR1 SGDLS and CDR2 YYNGEE. Trimming stripped 0 bases from V and 7 bases from J, with 11 bases between. CDR3 length: 14 residues. CDR3 region: CASSVGRGINTIYF. The DNA for the CDR3 is TGTGCCAGCAGCGTAGGACGAGGTATCAACACCATATATTTT.

The CDR3 DNA follows: TGCAGTGCCAGGGGACTAGCGGCCCATGCAGGAGATACGCAGTATTTT. Translation: CSARGLAAHAGDTQYF. V usage is TRBV20-1 and J usage is TRBJ2-3; 11 nucleotides agree with TRBD2. The germline CDR1 and CDR2 sequences are DFQATT and SNEGSKA (reference sequence). This CDR3 region has 16 residues. V shed 6 bases and J 5 bases; nucleotides not matched to a gene: 13.

The V gene is TRBV10-2, the J gene TRBJ2-1, with D perhaps TRBD1 (6 bases). The V end was cut by 3 bases, the J end by 4 bases, with 16 bases between. CDR3 length: 16 amino acids. In germline, CDR1 is WSHSY, CDR2 SAAADI. CDR3: CASSDATGGFYNEQFF. In DNA, the CDR3 is TGCGCCAGCAGTGATGCGACAGGTGGCTTTTACAATGAGCAGTTCTTC.

This clonotype showed up many times. The chain links TRBV10-3 to TRBJ2-5, with 10 bases fitting TRBD1. The CDR3 is 16 amino acids. From germline, CDR1 is ENHRY and CDR2 SYGVKD. Trimming took 0 bases from V and 1 from J; bases not matched to a gene: 2. The CDR3 DNA reads TGTGCCATCAGTGAGTCAGGACAGGGGGGCCAAGAGACCCAGTACTTC. It encodes CAISESGQGGQETQYF.

This clonotype was recorded at least ten times. V and J are TRBV11-2 and TRBJ2-5, with 7 nucleotides matching TRBD2. Germline V CDR1 and CDR2: SGHAT, FQNNGV. The CDR3 has 16 amino acids. Trimming removed 1 base from V and 2 bases from J; junction bases left unmatched: 7. CDR3 region: CASSLVGGSPQETQYF. DNA of the CDR3: TGTGCCAGCAGCTTAGTCGGCGGGAGTCCTCAAGAGACCCAGTACTTC.

This clonotype was picked up a small number of times. The gene calls are TRBV14 and TRBJ2-1; D is undetermined. V was cut by 3 bases and J by 9 bases, with 21 bases left in between. This CDR3 comprises 16 residues. The germline CDR1 and CDR2 sequences are SGHDN and FVKESK. This chain's CDR3 is CASSQDIGMSSSEQFF. The CDR3 nucleotides are TGTGCCAGCAGCCAGGATATAGGAATGAGTAGTAGTGAGCAGTTCTTC.

This clonotype was counted between two and nine times. V usage is TRBV5-6 and J usage is TRBJ1-5; TRBD1 matches 10 bases. The germline V gene encodes CDR1 SGHDT and CDR2 YYEEEE. The CDR3 is 16 residues long. J was trimmed by 5 bases and V by 2 bases; bases with no gene match: 7. CDR3: CASSFRDRGIDQPQHF. CDR3 coding DNA: TGTGCCAGCAGCTTCAGGGACAGGGGAATCGATCAGCCCCAGCATTTT. Using reference TRBV5-6 and TRBJ1-5 for the parts outside the CDR3, the full variable domain is DAGVTQSPTHLIKTRGQQVTLRCSPKSGHDTVSWYQQALGQGPQFIFQYYEEEERQRGNFPDRFSGHQFPNYSSELNVNALLLGDSALYLCASSFRDRGIDQPQHFGDGTRLSIL.

Ten or more counts support this clonotype. The rearrangement links TRBV6-2 or TRBV6-3 to TRBJ2-6; no clear D gene. The CDR3 extends over 15 amino acids. The ends were cut back, 2 bases at V and 2 bases at J, with 7 bases in the middle. Germline assignment: CDR1 MNHEY and CDR2 SVGEGT. The CDR3 coding sequence is TGTGCCAGCAGTTACGCCTTTACTGGGGCCAACGTCCTGACTTTC. This gives the protein CASSYAFTGANVLTF.

This clonotype appeared many times. Its ends do not fully match the called genes, so a read error is possible. V is TRBV6-2 or TRBV6-3 and J is TRBJ2-2; 10 nucleotides align to TRBD2. Looked up from germline, CDR1 is MNHEY and CDR2 is SVGEGT. The CDR3 is 17 residues long. For the CDR3, the DNA is TGTGCCAGCAGCTACTTTTTAGCGGGAGGTAACACCGGGGAGCTGTTTTTT. Translating it yields CASSYFLAGGNTGELFF.

This clonotype was seen many times. The DNA of the CDR3 is TGTGCCAGCAGTGAAACAATTGAGCAGTTCTTC. Protein sequence: CASSETIEQFF. The rearrangement uses TRBV2 and TRBJ2-1; D gene uncertain. Trimming stripped 2 bases from V and 9 bases from J, with 5 bases between. Per germline, CDR1 SNHLY and CDR2 FYNNEI. The CDR3 totals 11 residues. The full variable domain, rest sourced from reference TRBV2 and TRBJ2-1, is EPEVTQTPSHQVTQMGQEVILRCVPISNHLYFYWYRQILGQKVEFLVSFYNNEISEKSEIFDDQFSVERPDGSNFTLKIRSTKLEDSAMYFCASSETIEQFFGPGTRLTVL.

J is TRBJ2-1 and V is TRBV4-1, with 12 bases matching TRBD2. Germline values: CDR1 MGHRA, CDR2 YSYEKL. The CDR3 sequence is 22 residues long. J was trimmed by 7 bases and V by 3 bases; bases with no gene match: 25. The CDR3 nucleotides read TGCGCCAGCAGCCACCCGAATCCTGGCGCTAGCGGGAGGGCCAGGGGTGTTAATGAGCAGTTCTTC. Translating gives CASSHPNPGASGRARGVNEQFF.

This clonotype appeared a few times. This sequence may be a read error, since a much larger clone differs from it by one base. The J gene is TRBJ1-1, the V gene TRBV28; a weak D match, TRBD1 (6 bases). Germline V CDR1 and CDR2: MDHEN, SYDVKM. Trimming stripped 0 bases from V and 1 base from J, with 15 bases between. The length of the CDR3 is 17 residues. Here the CDR3 DNA reads TGTGCCAGCAGTTTATGGTGGGGGGCAGTTACGAACACTGAAGCTTTCTTT. The encoded protein is CASSLWWGAVTNTEAFF.

This clonotype was detected ten times or more. The chain has TRBV6-5 and TRBJ2-1, with 8 positions matching TRBD1. CDR1 MNHEY and CDR2 SVGAGI come from the germline V gene. With 2 bases clipped from V and 3 bases from J, the junction kept 6 bases outside the gene matches. The CDR3 has 16 amino acids. CDR3 sequence (DNA): TGTGCCAGCAGTTACGCCACAGGGGGACTCTACAATGAGCAGTTCTTC. Amino acids: CASSYATGGLYNEQFF.

This clonotype was seen repeatedly, ten times or more. The rearrangement links TRBV9 to TRBJ2-1; 7 nucleotides align to TRBD1. V lost 3 bases and J lost 5; bases outside the gene matches: 5. Germline loops: CDR1 SGDLS, CDR2 YYNGEE. This CDR3 has 14 residues. This chain's CDR3 is CASSATTGNNEQFF. In DNA form, the CDR3 reads TGTGCCAGCAGCGCAACGACAGGGAACAATGAGCAGTTCTTC. Combining the CDR3 with reference TRBV9 and TRBJ2-1 gives the whole variable domain DSGVTQTPKHLITATGQRVTLRCSPRSGDLSVYWYQQSLDQGLQFLIQYYNGEERAKGNILERFSAQQFPDLHSELNLSSLELGDSALYFCASSATTGNNEQFFGPGTRLTVL.

This clonotype was picked up a small number of times. The chain carries TRBV28 and TRBJ1-4; no clear D gene. Germline V gene sequence: CDR1 MDHEN, CDR2 SYDVKM. V was trimmed by 8 bases and J by 6 bases, leaving 13 bases between them. This CDR3 is built from 13 residues. The chain's CDR3 is CASGSGVDEKLFF. The CDR3 bases are TGTGCCAGCGGGTCTGGCGTAGATGAAAAACTGTTTTTT.

This clonotype was observed a few times. The chain joins TRBV7-8 to TRBJ1-1, with 10 bases matching TRBD1. There are 20 residues in the CDR3. V gave up 1 base and J gave up 0 bases; unmatched junction bases: 14. Per germline, CDR1 SGHVS and CDR2 FQNEAQ. The CDR3 loop is CASSLVVDPTGGRLNTEAFF. The CDR3, as DNA: TGTGCCAGCAGCTTAGTCGTTGATCCGACAGGGGGCAGGTTGAACACTGAAGCTTTCTTT.

The table lists this clonotype with many counts. This chain connects TRBV28 to TRBJ2-7; D gene ambiguous. CDR1 MDHEN and CDR2 SYDVKM come from the germline V gene. With 3 bases removed from V and 2 bases from J, the gap between germline ends came to 17 bases. This CDR3 contains 16 residues. CDR3: CASSFPRRTTTYEQYF. CDR3 in DNA: TGTGCCAGCAGTTTTCCCCGCCGGACGACCACCTACGAGCAGTACTTC.

This clonotype was seen ten or more times. The chain carries TRBV7-9 and TRBJ2-1, with D unresolved. V was shortened by 2 bases and J by 2 bases, with 13 bases between the two germline ends. The V gene's germline CDR1 is SEHNR and CDR2 FQNEAQ (reference sequence). The CDR3 runs to 16 residues. CDR3 coding DNA: TGTGCCAGCAGCTTAAGTGCAGGAGTAACCTACAATGAGCAGTTCTTC. Translating gives CASSLSAGVTYNEQFF.

This clonotype was observed a few times. The rearrangement links TRBV5-6 to TRBJ2-3, with 9 nucleotides matching TRBD2. With 4 bases clipped from V and 3 bases from J, the junction kept 12 bases outside the gene matches. In germline, CDR1 is SGHDT, CDR2 YYEEEE. This CDR3 comprises 17 residues. CDR3 sequence (DNA): TGTGCCAGCAGCCCCGTGGGTGCGGGAGGGCCTACAGATACGCAGTATTTT. Its translation: CASSPVGAGGPTDTQYF.

This clonotype was counted many times. The gene calls are TRBV12-3 or TRBV12-4 and TRBJ2-1, with D possibly being TRBD2 (6 bases). The V and J ends lost 7 bases and 5 bases respectively, with 21 bases between them. This CDR3 comprises 16 residues. The CDR3 DNA follows: TGTGCCAGCATCATAGGTGGGACTGTACTAAACAATGAGCAGTTCTTC. Amino acid sequence: CASIIGGTVLNNEQFF.